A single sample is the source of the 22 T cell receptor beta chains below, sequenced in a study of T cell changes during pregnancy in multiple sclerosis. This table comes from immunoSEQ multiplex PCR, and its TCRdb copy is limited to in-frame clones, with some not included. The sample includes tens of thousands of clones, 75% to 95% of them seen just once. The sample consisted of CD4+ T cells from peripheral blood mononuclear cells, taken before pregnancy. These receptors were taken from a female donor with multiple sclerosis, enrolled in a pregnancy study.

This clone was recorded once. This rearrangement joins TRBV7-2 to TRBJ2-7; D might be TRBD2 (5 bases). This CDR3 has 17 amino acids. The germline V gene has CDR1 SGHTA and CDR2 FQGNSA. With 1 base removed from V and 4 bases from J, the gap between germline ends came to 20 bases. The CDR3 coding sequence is TGTGCCAGCAGCTTAGTCGGGATTTTTCAAGGTTCATACGAGCAGTACTTC. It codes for CASSLVGIFQGSYEQYF.

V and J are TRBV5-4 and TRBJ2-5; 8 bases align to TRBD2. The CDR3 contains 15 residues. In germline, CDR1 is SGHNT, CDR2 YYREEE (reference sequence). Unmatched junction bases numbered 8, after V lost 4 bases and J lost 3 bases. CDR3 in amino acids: CASSPSGTREETQYF. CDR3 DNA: TGTGCCAGCAGCCCCAGCGGGACTAGGGAAGAGACCCAGTACTTC.

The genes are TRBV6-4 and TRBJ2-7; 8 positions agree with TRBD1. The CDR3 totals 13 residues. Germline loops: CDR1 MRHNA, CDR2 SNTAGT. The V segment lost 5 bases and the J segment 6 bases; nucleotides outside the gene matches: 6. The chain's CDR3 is CASSMTGVGEQYF. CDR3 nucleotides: TGTGCCAGCAGTATGACAGGGGTGGGCGAGCAGTACTTC.

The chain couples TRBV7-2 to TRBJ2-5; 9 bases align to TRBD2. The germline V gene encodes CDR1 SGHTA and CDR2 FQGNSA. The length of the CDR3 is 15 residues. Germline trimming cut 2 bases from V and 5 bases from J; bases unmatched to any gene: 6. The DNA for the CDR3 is TGTGCCAGCAGCTTAATCTGGCGGGGGGGGGAGACCCAGTACTTC. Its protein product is CASSLIWRGGETQYF.

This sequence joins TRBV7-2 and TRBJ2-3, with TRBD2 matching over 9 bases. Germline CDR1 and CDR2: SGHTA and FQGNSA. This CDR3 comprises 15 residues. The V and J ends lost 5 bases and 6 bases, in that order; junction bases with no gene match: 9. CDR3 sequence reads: CASSTTAGGGDTQYF. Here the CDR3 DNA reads TGTGCCAGCAGCACTACAGCGGGAGGTGGGGATACGCAGTATTTT.

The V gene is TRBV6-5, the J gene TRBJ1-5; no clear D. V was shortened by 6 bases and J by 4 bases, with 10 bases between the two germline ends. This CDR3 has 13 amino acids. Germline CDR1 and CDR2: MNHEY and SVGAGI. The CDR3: CASSSGRNQPQHF. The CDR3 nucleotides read TGTGCCAGCAGCAGTGGGAGGAATCAGCCCCAGCATTTT.

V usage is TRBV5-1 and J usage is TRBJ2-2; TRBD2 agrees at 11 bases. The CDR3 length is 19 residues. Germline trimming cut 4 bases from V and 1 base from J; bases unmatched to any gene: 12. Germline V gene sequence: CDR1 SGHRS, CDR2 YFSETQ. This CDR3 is CASSKLGLADVWNTGELFF. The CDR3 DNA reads TGCGCCAGCAGCAAGCTGGGACTAGCGGATGTATGGAACACCGGGGAGCTGTTTTTT.

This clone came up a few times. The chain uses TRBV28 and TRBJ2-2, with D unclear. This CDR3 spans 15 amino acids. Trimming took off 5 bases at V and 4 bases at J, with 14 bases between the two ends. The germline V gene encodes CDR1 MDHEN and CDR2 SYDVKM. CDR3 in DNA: TGTGCCAGCAGTCCTCCATCCCGGGTCACCGGGGAGCTGTTTTTT. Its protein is CASSPPSRVTGELFF.

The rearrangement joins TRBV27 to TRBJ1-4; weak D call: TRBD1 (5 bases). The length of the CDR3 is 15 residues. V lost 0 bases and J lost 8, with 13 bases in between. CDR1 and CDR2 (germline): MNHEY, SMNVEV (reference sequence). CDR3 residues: CASSLSQDMREKLFF. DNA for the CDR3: TGTGCCAGCAGTTTATCACAGGATATGAGGGAAAAACTGTTTTTT.

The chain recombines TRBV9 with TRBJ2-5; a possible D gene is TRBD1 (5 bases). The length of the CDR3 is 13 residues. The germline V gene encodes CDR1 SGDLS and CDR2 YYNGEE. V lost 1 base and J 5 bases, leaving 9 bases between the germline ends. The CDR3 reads CASSVHAGETQYF. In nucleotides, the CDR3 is TGTGCCAGCAGCGTACATGCAGGGGAGACCCAGTACTTC.

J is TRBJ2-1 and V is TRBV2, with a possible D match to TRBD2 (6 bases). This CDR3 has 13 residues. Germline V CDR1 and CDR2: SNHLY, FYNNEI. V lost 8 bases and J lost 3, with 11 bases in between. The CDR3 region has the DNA TGTGCCAGCGGGACTGACATCTACAATGAGCAGTTCTTC. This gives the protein CASGTDIYNEQFF.

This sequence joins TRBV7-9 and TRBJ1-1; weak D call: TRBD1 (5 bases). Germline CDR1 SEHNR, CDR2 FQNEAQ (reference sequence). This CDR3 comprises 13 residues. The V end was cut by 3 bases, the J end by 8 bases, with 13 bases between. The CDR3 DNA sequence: TGTGCCAGCAGCTTCTCCGCCTACAGGGAAGCTTTCTTT. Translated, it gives CASSFSAYREAFF. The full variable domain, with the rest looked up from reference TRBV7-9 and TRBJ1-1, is DTGVSQNPRHKITKRGQNVTFRCDPISEHNRLYWYRQTLGQGPEFLTYFQNEAQLEKSRLLSDRFSAERPKGSFSTLEIQRTEQGDSAMYLCASSFSAYREAFFGQGTRLTVV.

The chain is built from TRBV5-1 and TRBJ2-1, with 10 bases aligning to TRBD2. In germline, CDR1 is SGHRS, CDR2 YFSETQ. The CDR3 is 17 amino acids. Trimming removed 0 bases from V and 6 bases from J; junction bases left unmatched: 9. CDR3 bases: TGCGCCAGCAGCTTGGTCGTATCTAGCGGGGGTTTCAATGAGCAGTTCTTC. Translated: CASSLVVSSGGFNEQFF. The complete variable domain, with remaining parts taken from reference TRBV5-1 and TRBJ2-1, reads KAGVTQTPRYLIKTRGQQVTLSCSPISGHRSVSWYQQTPGQGLQFLFEYFSETQRNKGNFPGRFSGRQFSNSRSEMNVSTLELGDSALYLCASSLVVSSGGFNEQFFGPGTRLTVL.

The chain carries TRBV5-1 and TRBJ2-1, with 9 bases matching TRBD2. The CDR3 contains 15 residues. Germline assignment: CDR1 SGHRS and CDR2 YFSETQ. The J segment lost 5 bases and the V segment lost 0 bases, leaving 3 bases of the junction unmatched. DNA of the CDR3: TGCGCCAGCAGCTTGGTCCTAGCGGGAAACAATGAGCAGTTCTTC. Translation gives CASSLVLAGNNEQFF.

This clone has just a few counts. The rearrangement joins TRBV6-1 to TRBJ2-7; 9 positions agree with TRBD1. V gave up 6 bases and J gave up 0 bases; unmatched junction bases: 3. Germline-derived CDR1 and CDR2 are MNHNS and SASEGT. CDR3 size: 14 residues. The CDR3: CASRPGQGSYEQYF. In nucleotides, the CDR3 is TGTGCCAGCAGGCCGGGACAGGGCTCCTACGAGCAGTACTTC.

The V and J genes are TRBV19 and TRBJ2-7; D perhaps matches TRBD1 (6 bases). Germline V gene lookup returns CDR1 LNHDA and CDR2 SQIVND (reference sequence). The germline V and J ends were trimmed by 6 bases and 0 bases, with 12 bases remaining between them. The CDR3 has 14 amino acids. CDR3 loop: CASRRQADSYEQYF. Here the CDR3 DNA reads TGTGCCAGTAGGAGACAGGCCGACTCCTACGAGCAGTACTTC.

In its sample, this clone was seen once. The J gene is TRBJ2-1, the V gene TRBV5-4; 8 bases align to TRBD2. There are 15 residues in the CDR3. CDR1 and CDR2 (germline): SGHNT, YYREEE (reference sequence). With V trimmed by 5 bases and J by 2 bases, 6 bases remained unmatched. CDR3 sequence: CASRSGSGPYNEQFF. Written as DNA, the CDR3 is TGTGCCAGCAGAAGCGGGAGTGGCCCCTACAATGAGCAGTTCTTC.

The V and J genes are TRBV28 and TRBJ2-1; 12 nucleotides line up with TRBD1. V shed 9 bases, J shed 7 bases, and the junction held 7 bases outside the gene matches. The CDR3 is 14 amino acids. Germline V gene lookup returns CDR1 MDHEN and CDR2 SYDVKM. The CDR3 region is CASTGTGGSNEQFF. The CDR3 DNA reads TGTGCCAGTACTGGGACAGGGGGCTCAAATGAGCAGTTCTTC.

The CDR3 coding sequence is TGTGCCAGTAGTATACTTCCCACATTTGCCAGGGACACAGATACGCAGTATTTT. It specifies CASSILPTFARDTDTQYF. The chain has TRBV19 and TRBJ2-3, with a weak D call TRBD1 (5 bases). The germline V and J ends were trimmed by 2 bases and 2 bases, with 20 bases remaining between them. Germline V gene lookup returns CDR1 LNHDA and CDR2 SQIVND (reference sequence). The CDR3 has 18 residues.

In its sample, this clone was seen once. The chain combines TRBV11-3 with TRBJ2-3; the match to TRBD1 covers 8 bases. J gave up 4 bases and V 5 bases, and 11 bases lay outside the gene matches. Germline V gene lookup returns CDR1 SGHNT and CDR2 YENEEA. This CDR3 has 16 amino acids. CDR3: CASSLRGRGQSDTQYF. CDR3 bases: TGTGCCAGCAGCCTTAGAGGCAGGGGGCAATCAGATACGCAGTATTTT.

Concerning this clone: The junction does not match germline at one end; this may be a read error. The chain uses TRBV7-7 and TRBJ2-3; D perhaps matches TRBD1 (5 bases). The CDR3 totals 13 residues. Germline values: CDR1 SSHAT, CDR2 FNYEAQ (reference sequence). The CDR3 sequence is CASSLLGADTQYF. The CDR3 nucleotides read TGTGCTAGCAGCTTATTAGGGGCAGATACGCAGTATTTT.

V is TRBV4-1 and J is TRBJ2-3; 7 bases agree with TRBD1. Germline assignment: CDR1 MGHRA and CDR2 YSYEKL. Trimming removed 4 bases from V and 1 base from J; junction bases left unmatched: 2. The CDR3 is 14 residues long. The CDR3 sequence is CASSPGTGTDTQYF. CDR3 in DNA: TGCGCCAGCAGCCCCGGGACAGGCACAGATACGCAGTATTTT.